This T cell receptor beta chain was obtained from a study of radiotherapy plus CTLA-4 blockade in lung cancer. Study-wide background: Disease control was seen in over 25% of patients, objective responses in around 17%.

TCRdb's copy holds only in-frame clones and misses some; the assay was immunoSEQ multiplex PCR. Of 34,000 or so clones listed, around 75% are singletons. On this clone: The target antigen is unknown.

Whole-study results and caveats: Among reported predictors of response, early blood T cell clone dynamics with interferon-beta performed best. Blood TCR clones of tumor origin expanded after radiotherapy plus ipilimumab.

Germline V gene data show CDR1 as SGHNT and CDR2 as YYREEE (reference sequence). V was trimmed by 2 bases and J by 4 bases, leaving 12 bases between them. The CDR3 spans 14 residues. Participants had chemo-refractory metastatic non-small-cell lung cancer and were treated with focal radiation plus ipilimumab CTLA-4 blockade. The genes are TRBV5-4 and TRBJ1-2, with D maybe TRBD1 (6 bases). This specimen consisted of peripheral blood, obtained from a patient treated with radiotherapy plus ipilimumab. This clonotype was sampled from a human donor with non-small cell lung cancer that progressed on radiotherapy plus ipilimumab. The DNA of the CDR3 is TGTGCCAGCAGCTTTTTCGGGGGCGCCTATGGCTACACCTTC. As protein: CASSFFGGAYGYTF.